This T cell receptor (beta chain) was captured in a study of T cell repertoires in cytomegalovirus infection. Across the whole study: It was the public TCR beta signatures that indicated both CMV infection and matching HLA type.

The V and J ends lost 0 bases and 0 bases respectively, with 13 bases between them. CDR1 SEHNR and CDR2 FQNEAQ come from the germline V gene (reference sequence). CDR3 length equals 17 residues. TCRdb re-called the reads with MiXCR, one entry per CDR3 protein. This table has hundreds of thousands of distinct CDR3 sequences, 35% to 45% appearing once. Study-wide results and limits: The ex vivo response was dominated by HLA-C-restricted CMV-specific TCR beta clonotypes. Cumulative public TCR beta family frequency identified CMV carriers with the relevant HLA.

With respect to this clonotype: Its matching antigen is unknown.

Sequencing was carried out using PBMCs. This receptor was identified in a human donor in good health (CMV status not recorded). Some clones in this sample may be carry-over from other donors' samples. The rearrangement joins TRBV7-9 to TRBJ2-3; maybe TRBD1 (7 bases). This CDR3 is CASSLAQGGASTDTQYF. The CDR3 bases are TGTGCCAGCAGCTTAGCCCAGGGGGGAGCGAGCACAGATACGCAGTATTTT.